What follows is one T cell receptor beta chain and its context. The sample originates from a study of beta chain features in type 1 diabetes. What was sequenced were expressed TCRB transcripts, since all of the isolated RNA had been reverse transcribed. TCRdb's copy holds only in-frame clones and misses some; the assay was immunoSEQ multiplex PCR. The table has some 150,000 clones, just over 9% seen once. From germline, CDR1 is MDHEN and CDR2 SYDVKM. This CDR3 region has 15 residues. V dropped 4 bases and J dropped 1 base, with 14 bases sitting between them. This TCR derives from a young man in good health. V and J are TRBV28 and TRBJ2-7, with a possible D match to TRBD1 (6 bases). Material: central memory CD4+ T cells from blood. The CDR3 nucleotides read TGTGCCAGCAGTTCTTCACCGGGACATTCCTACGAGCAGTACTTC. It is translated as CASSSSPGHSYEQYF.